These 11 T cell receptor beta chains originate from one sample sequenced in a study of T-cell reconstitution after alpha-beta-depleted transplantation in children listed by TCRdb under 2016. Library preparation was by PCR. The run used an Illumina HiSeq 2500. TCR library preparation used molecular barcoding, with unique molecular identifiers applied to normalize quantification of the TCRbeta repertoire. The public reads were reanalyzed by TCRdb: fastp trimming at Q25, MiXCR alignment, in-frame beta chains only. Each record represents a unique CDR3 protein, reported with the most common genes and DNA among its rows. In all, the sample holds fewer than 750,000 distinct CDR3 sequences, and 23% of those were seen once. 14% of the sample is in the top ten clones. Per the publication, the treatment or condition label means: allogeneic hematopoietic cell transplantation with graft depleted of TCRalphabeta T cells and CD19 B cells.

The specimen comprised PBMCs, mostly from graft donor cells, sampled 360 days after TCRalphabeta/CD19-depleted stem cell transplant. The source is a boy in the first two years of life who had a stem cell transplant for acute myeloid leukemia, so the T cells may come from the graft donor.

DNA for the CDR3: TGTGCCAGCAGTTTTGCACAGGGGGCCTTCTCCTACAATGAGCAGTTCTTC. The encoded protein is CASSFAQGAFSYNEQFF. The V call is TRBV12-3 or TRBV12-4, the J call TRBJ2-1, with 9 positions matching TRBD1. V was pared by 3 bases and J by 0 bases, with 6 bases of the junction left unmatched. CDR3 length: 17 amino acids.

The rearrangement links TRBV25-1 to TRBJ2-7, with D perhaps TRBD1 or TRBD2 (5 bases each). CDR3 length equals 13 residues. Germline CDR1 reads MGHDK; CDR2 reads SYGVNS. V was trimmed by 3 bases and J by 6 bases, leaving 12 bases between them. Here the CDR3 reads CASSDRGRLEQYV. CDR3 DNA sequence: TGTGCCAGCAGTGATCGGGGACGGCTCGAGCAGTACGTC.

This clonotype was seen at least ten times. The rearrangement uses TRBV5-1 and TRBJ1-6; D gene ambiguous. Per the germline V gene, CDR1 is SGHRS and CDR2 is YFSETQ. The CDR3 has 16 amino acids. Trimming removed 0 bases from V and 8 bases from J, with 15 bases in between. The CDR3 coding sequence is TGCGCCAGCAGCTTGGAAGGTTTGGGGAATTATTCACCCCTCCACTTT. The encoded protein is CASSLEGLGNYSPLHF. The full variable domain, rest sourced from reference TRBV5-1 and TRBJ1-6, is KAGVTQTPRYLIKTRGQQVTLSCSPISGHRSVSWYQQTPGQGLQFLFEYFSETQRNKGNFPGRFSGRQFSNSRSEMNVSTLELGDSALYLCASSLEGLGNYSPLHFGNGTRLTVT.

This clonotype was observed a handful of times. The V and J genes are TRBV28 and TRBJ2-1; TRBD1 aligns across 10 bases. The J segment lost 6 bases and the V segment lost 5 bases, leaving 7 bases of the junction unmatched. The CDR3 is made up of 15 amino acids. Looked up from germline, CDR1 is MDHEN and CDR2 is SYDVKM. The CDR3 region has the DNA TGTGCCAGCAGTACCTCCGGGACAGGGGTCAATGAGCAGTTCTTC. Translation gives CASSTSGTGVNEQFF.

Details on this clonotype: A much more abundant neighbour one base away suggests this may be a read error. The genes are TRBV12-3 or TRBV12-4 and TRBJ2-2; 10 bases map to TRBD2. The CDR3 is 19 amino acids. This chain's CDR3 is CAISFRLAGATLDTGELFF. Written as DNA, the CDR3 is TGTGCCATCAGTTTTAGACTAGCGGGCGCCACCCTCGACACCGGGGAGCTGTTTTTT.

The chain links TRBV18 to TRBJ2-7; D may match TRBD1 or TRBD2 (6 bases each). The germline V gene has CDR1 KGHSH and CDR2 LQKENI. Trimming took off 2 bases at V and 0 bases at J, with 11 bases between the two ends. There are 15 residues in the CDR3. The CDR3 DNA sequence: TGTGCCAGCTCACCAAGAGGGGGGAGCTCCTACGAGCAGTACGTC. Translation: CASSPRGGSSYEQYV.

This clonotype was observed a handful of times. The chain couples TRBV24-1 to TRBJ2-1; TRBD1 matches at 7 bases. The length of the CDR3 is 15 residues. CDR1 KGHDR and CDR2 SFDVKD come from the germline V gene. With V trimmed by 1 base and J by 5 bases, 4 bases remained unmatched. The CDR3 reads CATSDLTGTDNEQFF. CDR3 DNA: TGTGCCACCAGTGATTTAACGGGGACAGACAATGAGCAGTTCTTC.

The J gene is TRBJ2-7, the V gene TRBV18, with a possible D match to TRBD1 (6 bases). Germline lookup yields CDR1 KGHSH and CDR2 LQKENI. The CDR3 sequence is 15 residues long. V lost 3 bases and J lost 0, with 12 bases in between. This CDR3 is CASSPFGQSSYEQYV. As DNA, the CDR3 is TGTGCCAGCTCACCCTTCGGACAGAGCTCCTACGAGCAGTACGTC.

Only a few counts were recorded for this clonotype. CDR3 protein: CASSVEIGPGLNYGYTF. Written as DNA, the CDR3 is TGTGCCAGCAGCGTAGAGATCGGACCGGGACTTAACTATGGCTACACCTTC. The V gene is TRBV9, the J gene TRBJ1-2; a possible D gene is TRBD1 (5 bases). Germline V gene lookup returns CDR1 SGDLS and CDR2 YYNGEE. This CDR3 has 17 amino acids. V lost 0 bases to trimming and J lost 1 base, with 16 bases between them. The entire variable domain, with the rest obtained from reference TRBV9 and TRBJ1-2, is as follows: DSGVTQTPKHLITATGQRVTLRCSPRSGDLSVYWYQQSLDQGLQFLIQYYNGEERAKGNILERFSAQQFPDLHSELNLSSLELGDSALYFCASSVEIGPGLNYGYTFGSGTRLTVV.

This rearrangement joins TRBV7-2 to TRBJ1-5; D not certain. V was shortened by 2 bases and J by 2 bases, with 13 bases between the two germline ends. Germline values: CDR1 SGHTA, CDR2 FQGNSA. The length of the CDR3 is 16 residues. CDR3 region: CASSLLYLAGNQPQHF. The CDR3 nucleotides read TGTGCCAGCAGCTTATTATATCTAGCGGGCAATCAGCCCCAGCATTTT.

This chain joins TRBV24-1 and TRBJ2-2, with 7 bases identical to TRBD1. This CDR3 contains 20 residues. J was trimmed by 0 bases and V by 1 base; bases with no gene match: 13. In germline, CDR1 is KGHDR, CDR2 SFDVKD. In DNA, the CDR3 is TGTGCCACCAGTGATTTTTTTGGCACTCCGGGACAGCCGAACACCGGGGAGCTGTTTTTT. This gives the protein CATSDFFGTPGQPNTGELFF.